This T cell receptor beta chain was sequenced during a study of CD8 T cells in ankylosing spondylitis. Quantitative 5'-RACE with molecular barcodes produced the TCR beta libraries. TCRdb ran MiXCR on the 5' RACE reads and lists one entry per CDR3 protein. Of about 90,000 distinct CDR3 sequences listed, about 9% are singletons. The CDR3 is made up of 12 amino acids. Trimming took 1 base from V and 7 from J, leaving 7 bases between them. CDR1 is SGHNT, CDR2 YYREEE, per germline (reference sequence). A remark on this clonotype: Its specificity is not known.

General study points: Significantly higher representation of disease-linked clones was reported for matched ankylosing spondylitis synovial fluid. Certain motif variants had earlier appeared in reactive arthritis synovial fluid and blood. Characteristic of ankylosing spondylitis blood, it appeared, was a TCR beta motif comprising roughly eight highly homologous variants.

The chain couples TRBV5-4 to TRBJ2-3; no definite D call. The specimen was blood, either unsorted or a sorted T cell fraction (not recorded which). The TCR originated in a male donor with ankylosing spondylitis. In DNA form, the CDR3 reads TGTGCCAGCAGCTTGACGACAAATACGCAGTATTTT. It yields the protein CASSLTTNTQYF.